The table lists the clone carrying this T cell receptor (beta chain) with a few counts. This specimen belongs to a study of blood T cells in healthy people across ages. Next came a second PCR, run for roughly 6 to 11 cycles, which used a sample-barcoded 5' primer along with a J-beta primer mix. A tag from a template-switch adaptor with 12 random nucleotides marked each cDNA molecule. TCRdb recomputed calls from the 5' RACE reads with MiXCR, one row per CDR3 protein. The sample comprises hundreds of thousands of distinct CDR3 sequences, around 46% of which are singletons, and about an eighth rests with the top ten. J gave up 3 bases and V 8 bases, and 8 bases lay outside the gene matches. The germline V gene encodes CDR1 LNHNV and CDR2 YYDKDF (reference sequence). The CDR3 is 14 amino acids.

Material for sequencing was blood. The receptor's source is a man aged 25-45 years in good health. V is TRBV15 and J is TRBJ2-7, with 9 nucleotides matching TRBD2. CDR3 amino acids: CATSTNSGGYEQYF. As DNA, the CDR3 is TGTGCCACCTCCACAAATAGCGGGGGCTACGAGCAGTACTTC.